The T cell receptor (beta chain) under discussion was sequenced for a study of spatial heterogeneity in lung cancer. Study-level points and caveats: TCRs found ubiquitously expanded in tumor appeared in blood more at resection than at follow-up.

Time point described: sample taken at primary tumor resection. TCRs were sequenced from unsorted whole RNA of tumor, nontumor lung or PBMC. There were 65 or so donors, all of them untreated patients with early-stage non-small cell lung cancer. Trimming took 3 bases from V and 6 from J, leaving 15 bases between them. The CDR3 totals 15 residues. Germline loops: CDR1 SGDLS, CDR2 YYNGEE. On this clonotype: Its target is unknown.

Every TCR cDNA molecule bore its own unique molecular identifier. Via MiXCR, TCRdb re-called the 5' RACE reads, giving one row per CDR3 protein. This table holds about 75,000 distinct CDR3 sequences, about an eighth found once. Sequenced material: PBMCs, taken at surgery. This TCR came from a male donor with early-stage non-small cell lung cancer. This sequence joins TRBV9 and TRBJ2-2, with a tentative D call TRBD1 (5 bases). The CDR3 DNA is TGTGCCAGCAGCGGCCGACAGATAAGGGCCGGGGAGCTGTTTTTT. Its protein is CASSGRQIRAGELFF.